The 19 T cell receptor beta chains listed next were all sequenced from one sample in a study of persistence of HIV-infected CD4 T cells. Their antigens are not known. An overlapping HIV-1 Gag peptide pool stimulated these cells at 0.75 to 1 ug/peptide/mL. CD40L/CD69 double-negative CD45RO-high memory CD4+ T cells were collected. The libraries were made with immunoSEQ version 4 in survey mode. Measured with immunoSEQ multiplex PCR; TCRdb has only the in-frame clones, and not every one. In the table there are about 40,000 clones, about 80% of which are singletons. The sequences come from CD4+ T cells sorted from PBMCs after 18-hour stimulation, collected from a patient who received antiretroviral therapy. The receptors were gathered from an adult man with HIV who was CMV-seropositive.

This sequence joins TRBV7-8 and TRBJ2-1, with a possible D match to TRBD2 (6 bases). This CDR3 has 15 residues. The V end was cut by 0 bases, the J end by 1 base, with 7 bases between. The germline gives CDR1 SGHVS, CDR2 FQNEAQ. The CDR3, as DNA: TGTGCCAGCAGCTTAGCAGGGAGGTCCTACAATGAGCAGTTCTTC. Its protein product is CASSLAGRSYNEQFF. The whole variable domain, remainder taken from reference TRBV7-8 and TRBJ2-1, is GAGVSQSPRYKVAKRGQDVALRCDPISGHVSLFWYQQALGQGPEFLTYFQNEAQLDKSGLPSDRFFAERPEGSVSTLKIQRTQQEDSAVYLCASSLAGRSYNEQFFGPGTRLTVL.

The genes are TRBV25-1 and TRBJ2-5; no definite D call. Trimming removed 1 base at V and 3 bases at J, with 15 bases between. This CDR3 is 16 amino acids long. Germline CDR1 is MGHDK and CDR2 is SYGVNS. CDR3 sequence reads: CASSELRGPGKETQYF. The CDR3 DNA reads TGTGCCAGCAGTGAATTAAGAGGTCCGGGTAAAGAGACCCAGTACTTC.

Written as DNA, the CDR3 is TGTGCCAGCAGCCAAGAAGGCCGGTCTTCAAATGGCTACACCTTC. Protein sequence: CASSQEGRSSNGYTF. V usage is TRBV3-1 (or the pseudogene TRBV3-2) and J usage is TRBJ1-2; D ambiguous. Germline lookup yields CDR1 LGHDT and CDR2 YNNKEL (reference sequence). The V and J ends lost 0 bases and 6 bases respectively, with 14 bases between them. This CDR3 has 15 amino acids.

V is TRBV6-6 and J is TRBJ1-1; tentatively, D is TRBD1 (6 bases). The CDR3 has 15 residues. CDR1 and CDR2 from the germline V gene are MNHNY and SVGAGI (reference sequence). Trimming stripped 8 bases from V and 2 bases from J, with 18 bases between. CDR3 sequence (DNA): TGTGCCAGCGGGTCGAATACAGGGATTAACACTGAAGCTTTCTTT. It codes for CASGSNTGINTEAFF.

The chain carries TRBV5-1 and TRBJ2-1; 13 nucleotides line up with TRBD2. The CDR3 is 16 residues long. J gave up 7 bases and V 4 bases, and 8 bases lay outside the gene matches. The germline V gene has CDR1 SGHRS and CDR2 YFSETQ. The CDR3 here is CASSQSGGLAGNEQFF. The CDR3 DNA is TGCGCCAGCAGCCAATCCGGGGGACTAGCGGGAAATGAGCAGTTCTTC.

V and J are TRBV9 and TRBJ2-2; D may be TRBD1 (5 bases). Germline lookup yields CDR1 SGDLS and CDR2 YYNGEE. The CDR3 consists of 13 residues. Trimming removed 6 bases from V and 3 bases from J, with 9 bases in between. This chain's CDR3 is CASTLRDTGELFF. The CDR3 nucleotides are TGTGCCAGCACCCTCAGGGACACCGGGGAGCTGTTTTTT.

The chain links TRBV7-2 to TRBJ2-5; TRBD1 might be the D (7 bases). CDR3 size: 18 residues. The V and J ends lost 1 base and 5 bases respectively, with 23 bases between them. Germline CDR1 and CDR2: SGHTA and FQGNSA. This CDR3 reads CASSLESRGRDWGETQYF. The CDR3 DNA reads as TGTGCCAGCAGCTTAGAGTCAAGGGGGCGGGATTGGGGTGAGACCCAGTACTTC.

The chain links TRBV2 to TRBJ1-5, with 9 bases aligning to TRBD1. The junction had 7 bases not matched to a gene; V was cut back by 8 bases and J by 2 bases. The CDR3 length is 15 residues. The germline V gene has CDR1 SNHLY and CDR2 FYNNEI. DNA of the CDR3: TGTGCCAGCGGGACAGGGTTTGATGGCAATCAGCCCCAGCATTTT. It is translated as CASGTGFDGNQPQHF.

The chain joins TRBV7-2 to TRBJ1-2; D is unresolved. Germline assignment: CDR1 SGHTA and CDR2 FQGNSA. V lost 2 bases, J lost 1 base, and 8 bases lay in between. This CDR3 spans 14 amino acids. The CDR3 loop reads CASSLPPINYGYTF. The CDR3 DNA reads TGTGCCAGCAGCTTACCACCGATTAACTATGGCTACACCTTC.

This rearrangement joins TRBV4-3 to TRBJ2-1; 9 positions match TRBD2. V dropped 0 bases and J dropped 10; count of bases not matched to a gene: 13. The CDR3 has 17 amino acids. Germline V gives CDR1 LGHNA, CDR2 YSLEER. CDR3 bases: TGCGCCAGCAGCCAAGACCTAAGCGGCGGGAGGGCCGGGGAGCAGTTCTTC. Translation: CASSQDLSGGRAGEQFF.

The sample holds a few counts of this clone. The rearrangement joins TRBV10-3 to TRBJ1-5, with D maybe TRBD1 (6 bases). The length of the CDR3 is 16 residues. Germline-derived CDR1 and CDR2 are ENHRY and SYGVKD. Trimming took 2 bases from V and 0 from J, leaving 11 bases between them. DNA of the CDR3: TGTGCCATCAGTGAGCCAGGACAGTATAGCAATCAGCCCCAGCATTTT. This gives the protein CAISEPGQYSNQPQHF.

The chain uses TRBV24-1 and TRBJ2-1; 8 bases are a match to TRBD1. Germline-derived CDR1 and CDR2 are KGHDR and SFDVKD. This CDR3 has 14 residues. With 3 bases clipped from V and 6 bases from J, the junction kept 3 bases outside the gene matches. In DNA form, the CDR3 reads TGTGCCACCAGTGATCCCGGACAGGGCAATGAGCAGTTCTTC. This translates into CATSDPGQGNEQFF.

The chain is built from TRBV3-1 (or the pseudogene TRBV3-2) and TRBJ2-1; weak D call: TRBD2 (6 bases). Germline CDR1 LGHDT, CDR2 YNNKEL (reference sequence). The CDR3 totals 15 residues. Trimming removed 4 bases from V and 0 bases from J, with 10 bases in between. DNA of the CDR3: TGTGCCAGCAGCCCGGACTACAACTCCTACAATGAGCAGTTCTTC. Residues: CASSPDYNSYNEQFF.

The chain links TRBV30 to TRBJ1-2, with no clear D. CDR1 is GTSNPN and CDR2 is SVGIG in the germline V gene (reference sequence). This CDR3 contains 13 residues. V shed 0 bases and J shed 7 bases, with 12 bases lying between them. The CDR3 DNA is TGTGCCTGGAGTGTACTGGGCCCGGGTGGCTACACCTTC. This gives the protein CAWSVLGPGGYTF.

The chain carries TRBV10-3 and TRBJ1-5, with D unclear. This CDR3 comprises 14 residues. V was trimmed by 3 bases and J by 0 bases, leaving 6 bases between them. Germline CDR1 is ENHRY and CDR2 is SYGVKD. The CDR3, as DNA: TGTGCCATCAGTGACCAGCATAGCAATCAGCCCCAGCATTTT. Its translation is CAISDQHSNQPQHF.

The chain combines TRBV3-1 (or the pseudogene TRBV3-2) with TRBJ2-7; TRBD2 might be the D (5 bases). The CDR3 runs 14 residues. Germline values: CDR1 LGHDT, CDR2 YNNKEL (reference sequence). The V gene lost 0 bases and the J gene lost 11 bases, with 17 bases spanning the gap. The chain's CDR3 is CASSQDRSHIGEYF. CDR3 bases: TGTGCCAGCAGCCAAGATCGCTCACACATCGGGGAGTACTTC.

The chain's CDR3 is CASSFRGRDTGELFF. The CDR3 bases are TGTGCCAGCAGCTTCAGGGGCCGGGACACCGGGGAGCTGTTTTTT. The chain carries TRBV5-5 and TRBJ2-2; a possible D gene is TRBD1 (6 bases). The CDR3 is made up of 15 amino acids. Per germline, CDR1 SGHKS and CDR2 YYEKEE (reference sequence). With 2 bases removed from V and 3 bases from J, the gap between germline ends came to 11 bases.

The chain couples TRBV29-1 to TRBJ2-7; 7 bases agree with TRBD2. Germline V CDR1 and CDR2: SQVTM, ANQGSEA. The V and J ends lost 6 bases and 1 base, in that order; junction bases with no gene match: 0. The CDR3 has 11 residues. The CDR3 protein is CSVGGSYEQYF. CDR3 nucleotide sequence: TGCAGCGTGGGAGGGTCCTACGAGCAGTACTTC.

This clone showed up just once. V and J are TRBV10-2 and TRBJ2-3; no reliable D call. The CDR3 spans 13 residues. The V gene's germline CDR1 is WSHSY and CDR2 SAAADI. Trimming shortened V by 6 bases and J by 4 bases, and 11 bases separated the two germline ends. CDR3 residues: CASRPLGPDTQYF. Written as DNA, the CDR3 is TGCGCCAGCAGACCACTGGGCCCAGATACGCAGTATTTT.